The rows below give T cell receptor beta chains drawn from one sample of a study of blood T cell repertoires in COVID-19. Here immunoSEQ multiplex PCR was the method, and the copy in TCRdb shows in-frame clones only, minus some. The data contain approximately 150,000 clones, about four fifths of them singletons. The sample consisted of peripheral blood. The origin of the receptors is a woman older than 75 with COVID-19, enrolled during active disease. CDR3s include the opening cysteine and the closing phenylalanine or tryptophan. The order of the fields is CDR3 protein, CDR3 DNA, clone size, D gene, V gene, J gene. D genes are given only for firm matches. Only part of the rows carry a size: once, few, many, or a class if the clone is expanded.

CDR3 protein: CAWNYGLAYEQYF
CDR3 DNA: TGTGCCTGGAATTACGGACTAGCCTACGAGCAGTACTTC
clone size: NA
D gene: TRBD2
V gene: TRBV30
J gene: TRBJ2-7

CDR3 protein: CASTRSSYNEQFF
CDR3 DNA: TGTGCCAGCACACGGAGCTCCTACAATGAGCAGTTCTTC
clone size: NA
D gene: NA
V gene: TRBV2
J gene: TRBJ2-1

CDR3 protein: CASSPRREGAKDTQYF
CDR3 DNA: TGTGCCAGCTCACCACGCCGTGAGGGAGCGAAAGATACGCAGTATTTT
clone size: NA
D gene: NA
V gene: TRBV18
J gene: TRBJ2-3

CDR3 protein: CASRRWGGQGIYEQYF
CDR3 DNA: TGTGCCAGCAGACGATGGGGGGGACAGGGCATCTACGAGCAGTACTTC
clone size: NA
D gene: TRBD1
V gene: TRBV5-8
J gene: TRBJ2-7

CDR3 protein: CASSWTGSSYGYTF
CDR3 DNA: TGTGCCAGCAGCTGGACGGGATCCTCCTATGGCTACACCTTC
clone size: NA
D gene: NA
V gene: TRBV6-2/TRBV6-3
J gene: TRBJ1-2

CDR3 protein: CASSLLAGGLDEQFF
CDR3 DNA: TGTGCCAGCAGCCTCTTAGCGGGGGGGTTGGATGAGCAGTTCTTC
clone size: NA
D gene: TRBD2
V gene: TRBV7-3
J gene: TRBJ2-1

CDR3 protein: CASLRGAGTEAFF
CDR3 DNA: TGTGCCAGCCTTAGGGGTGCCGGGACTGAAGCTTTCTTT
clone size: once
D gene: NA
V gene: TRBV6-5
J gene: TRBJ1-1

CDR3 protein: CASSLVGDSGNTIYF
CDR3 DNA: TGCGCCAGCAGCTTGGTCGGGGACTCTGGAAACACCATATATTTT
clone size: NA
D gene: NA
V gene: TRBV5-1
J gene: TRBJ1-3

CDR3 protein: CASSLVGGQETQYF
CDR3 DNA: TGTGCCAGCAGCTTAGTCGGCGGCCAAGAGACCCAGTACTTC
clone size: NA
D gene: NA
V gene: TRBV7-9
J gene: TRBJ2-5

CDR3 protein: CASSFSAGEGYEQYF
CDR3 DNA: TGTGCCAGCAGTTTCAGCGCGGGAGAGGGCTACGAGCAGTACTTC
clone size: NA
D gene: TRBD2
V gene: TRBV28
J gene: TRBJ2-7

CDR3 protein: CASSIDNRLNTEAFF
CDR3 DNA: TGTGCCAGTAGTATAGATAACAGATTAAACACTGAAGCTTTCTTT
clone size: NA
D gene: NA
V gene: TRBV19
J gene: TRBJ1-1

CDR3 protein: CASSRYGLALYEQYF
CDR3 DNA: TGTGCCAGCAGCCGATACGGACTAGCGCTCTACGAGCAGTACTTC
clone size: NA
D gene: TRBD2
V gene: TRBV3-1/TRBV3-2
J gene: TRBJ2-7

CDR3 protein: CATSDFGGDYGYTF
CDR3 DNA: TGTGCCACCAGTGATTTCGGCGGAGACTATGGCTACACCTTC
clone size: NA
D gene: NA
V gene: TRBV24-1
J gene: TRBJ1-2

CDR3 protein: CASRGTGALSKYF
CDR3 DNA: TGTGCCAGCAGGGGGACAGGGGCCTTGTCTAAGTACTTC
clone size: NA
D gene: TRBD1
V gene: TRBV28
J gene: TRBJ2-4

CDR3 protein: CASSHTSREDEQYF
CDR3 DNA: TGTGCCAGCTCGCACACCTCCAGGGAAGACGAGCAGTACTTC
clone size: NA
D gene: NA
V gene: TRBV18
J gene: TRBJ2-7

CDR3 protein: CAWSVGAPVLTF
CDR3 DNA: TGTGCCTGGAGTGTAGGGGCCCCCGTCCTGACTTTC
clone size: NA
D gene: NA
V gene: TRBV30
J gene: TRBJ2-6

CDR3 protein: CAITGQGGYEQYF
CDR3 DNA: TGTGCCATCACGGGACAGGGCGGCTACGAGCAGTACTTC
clone size: NA
D gene: TRBD1
V gene: TRBV10-3
J gene: TRBJ2-7

CDR3 protein: CASSRSGITGTDTQYF
CDR3 DNA: TGTGCCAGCAGTAGAAGCGGGATAACTGGCACAGATACGCAGTATTTT
clone size: NA
D gene: TRBD2
V gene: TRBV6-2/TRBV6-3
J gene: TRBJ2-3

CDR3 protein: CATSSFLTGGTLHF
CDR3 DNA: TGTGCCACCAGCAGCTTTCTTACAGGGGGAACCCTCCACTTT
clone size: NA
D gene: TRBD1
V gene: TRBV15
J gene: TRBJ1-6

CDR3 protein: CATGQGWYGYTF
CDR3 DNA: TGTGCCACCGGACAGGGTTGGTATGGCTACACCTTC
clone size: few
D gene: TRBD1
V gene: TRBV2
J gene: TRBJ1-2

CDR3 protein: CASSSQGNQPQHF
CDR3 DNA: TGTGCCAGCAGCAGTCAGGGGAATCAGCCCCAGCATTTT
clone size: few
D gene: NA
V gene: TRBV7-9
J gene: TRBJ1-5

CDR3 protein: CASSPPTGGYEQYF
CDR3 DNA: TGTGCCAGCTCACCCCCGACAGGGGGATACGAGCAGTACTTC
clone size: NA
D gene: TRBD1
V gene: TRBV18
J gene: TRBJ2-7

CDR3 protein: CASSPVEAGSSYNEQFF
CDR3 DNA: TGTGCCAGCTCTCCGGTGGAAGCGGGTAGCTCCTACAATGAGCAGTTCTTC
clone size: NA
D gene: NA
V gene: TRBV18
J gene: TRBJ2-1

CDR3 protein: CASSQRIDTYSGNTIYF
CDR3 DNA: TGTGCCAGCAGCCAAAGGATAGACACCTACTCTGGAAACACCATATATTTT
clone size: NA
D gene: NA
V gene: TRBV3-1/TRBV3-2
J gene: TRBJ1-3

CDR3 protein: CAWSVGGRPAYEQYF
CDR3 DNA: TGTGCCTGGAGTGTGGGGGGACGGCCAGCCTACGAGCAGTACTTC
clone size: NA
D gene: NA
V gene: TRBV30
J gene: TRBJ2-7

CDR3 protein: CASSSTSGGPGELFF
CDR3 DNA: TGTGCCAGCAGCTCGACTAGCGGGGGGCCTGGGGAGCTGTTTTTT
clone size: few
D gene: TRBD2
V gene: TRBV5-4
J gene: TRBJ2-2

CDR3 protein: CASSLGGRELFF
CDR3 DNA: TGTGCCAGCAGTTTGGGGGGGCGGGAGCTGTTTTTT
clone size: NA
D gene: NA
V gene: TRBV12-3/TRBV12-4
J gene: TRBJ2-2

CDR3 protein: CASSDVAETQYF
CDR3 DNA: TGTGCCAGCAGTGACGTGGCAGAGACCCAGTACTTC
clone size: NA
D gene: NA
V gene: TRBV6-1
J gene: TRBJ2-5

CDR3 protein: CASSELPGEKLFF
CDR3 DNA: TGTGCCAGCAGTGAGCTCCCAGGGGAAAAACTGTTTTTT
clone size: NA
D gene: NA
V gene: TRBV6-1
J gene: TRBJ1-4

CDR3 protein: CASSIGHSRSMSQPQHF
CDR3 DNA: TGTGCCAGTAGTATAGGTCACAGTCGATCGATGAGCCAGCCCCAGCATTTT
clone size: NA
D gene: NA
V gene: TRBV19
J gene: TRBJ1-5

CDR3 protein: CASSALQGPIRGYTF
CDR3 DNA: TGTGCCAGCAGTGCCCTACAGGGGCCTATTCGGGGCTACACCTTC
clone size: few
D gene: TRBD1
V gene: TRBV2
J gene: TRBJ1-2

CDR3 protein: CASSPYGSGEETQYF
CDR3 DNA: TGTGCCAGCAGCCCCTACGGGAGCGGGGAAGAGACCCAGTACTTC
clone size: NA
D gene: TRBD2
V gene: TRBV7-3
J gene: TRBJ2-5

CDR3 protein: CAISESSGGGRTQYF
CDR3 DNA: TGTGCCATCAGTGAGTCGAGCGGGGGTGGCAGGACCCAGTACTTC
clone size: NA
D gene: TRBD2
V gene: TRBV10-3
J gene: TRBJ2-5

CDR3 protein: CAIQTSRTYNSPLHF
CDR3 DNA: TGTGCCATCCAGACAAGTCGAACCTATAATTCACCCCTCCACTTT
clone size: NA
D gene: NA
V gene: TRBV2
J gene: TRBJ1-6

CDR3 protein: CASSPRDFSGELFF
CDR3 DNA: TGTGCCAGCAGCCCTCGGGACTTTAGCGGGGAGCTGTTTTTT
clone size: NA
D gene: NA
V gene: TRBV3-1/TRBV3-2
J gene: TRBJ2-2

CDR3 protein: CASSVQQGWEDTQYF
CDR3 DNA: TGTGCCAGCAGCGTTCAACAGGGATGGGAGGATACGCAGTATTTT
clone size: NA
D gene: NA
V gene: TRBV9
J gene: TRBJ2-3

CDR3 protein: CASSVTGNTGELFF
CDR3 DNA: TGTGCCAGCAGCGTAACCGGGAACACCGGGGAGCTGTTTTTT
clone size: few
D gene: NA
V gene: TRBV9
J gene: TRBJ2-2

CDR3 protein: CASSLGTGPEKLFF
CDR3 DNA: TGCGCCAGCAGCCTCGGGACAGGGCCCGAAAAACTGTTTTTT
clone size: NA
D gene: TRBD1
V gene: TRBV5-1
J gene: TRBJ1-4

CDR3 protein: CASSEGAGYTF
CDR3 DNA: TGTGCCAGCAGTGAAGGGGCTGGCTACACCTTC
clone size: once
D gene: NA
V gene: TRBV2
J gene: TRBJ1-2

CDR3 protein: CASSYERDQPQHF
CDR3 DNA: TGTGCCAGCAGTTACGAGAGGGATCAGCCCCAGCATTTT
clone size: NA
D gene: NA
V gene: TRBV6-2/TRBV6-3
J gene: TRBJ1-5

CDR3 protein: CASSFLERERKQYF
CDR3 DNA: TGTGCCAGCAGCTTTTTGGAGCGGGAGAGGAAGCAGTACTTC
clone size: NA
D gene: TRBD2
V gene: TRBV28
J gene: TRBJ2-7

CDR3 protein: CASSLIHGYNEQFF
CDR3 DNA: TGTGCCAGCAGCTTAATCCACGGCTACAATGAGCAGTTCTTC
clone size: NA
D gene: NA
V gene: TRBV7-3
J gene: TRBJ2-1

CDR3 protein: CASSPLGGLEGYTF
CDR3 DNA: TGTGCCAGCTCACCCCTCGGGGGGCTTGAGGGCTACACCTTC
clone size: NA
D gene: NA
V gene: TRBV18
J gene: TRBJ1-2

CDR3 protein: CASSLVVQNTEAFF
CDR3 DNA: TGTGCCAGCAGCTTAGTTGTACAGAACACTGAAGCTTTCTTT
clone size: NA
D gene: NA
V gene: TRBV7-9
J gene: TRBJ1-1

CDR3 protein: CASSDSPSGWYEQFF
CDR3 DNA: TGTGCCAGCAGTGACTCACCTAGCGGTTGGTATGAGCAGTTCTTC
clone size: NA
D gene: TRBD2
V gene: TRBV6-4
J gene: TRBJ2-1

CDR3 protein: CASSQTGQAPYEQYF
CDR3 DNA: TGTGCCAGCAGCCAAACCGGACAGGCCCCCTACGAGCAGTACTTC
clone size: NA
D gene: TRBD1
V gene: TRBV4-2
J gene: TRBJ2-7

CDR3 protein: CASRGLSGGNYGYTF
CDR3 DNA: TGTGCCAGCAGGGGATTGTCAGGGGGCAACTATGGCTACACCTTC
clone size: NA
D gene: TRBD1
V gene: TRBV6-6
J gene: TRBJ1-2

CDR3 protein: CASRPGLENTGELFF
CDR3 DNA: TGTGCCAGCAGACCCGGACTGGAAAACACCGGGGAGCTGTTTTTT
clone size: NA
D gene: NA
V gene: TRBV7-3
J gene: TRBJ2-2

CDR3 protein: CASSLLGRGWENTEAFF
CDR3 DNA: TGTGCCAGCAGTTTATTAGGCAGGGGTTGGGAAAACACTGAAGCTTTCTTT
clone size: NA
D gene: NA
V gene: TRBV27
J gene: TRBJ1-1

CDR3 protein: CASSYGAGASYEQYF
CDR3 DNA: TGTGCCAGCAGTTACGGAGCGGGGGCTTCCTACGAGCAGTACTTC
clone size: NA
D gene: TRBD2
V gene: TRBV6-2/TRBV6-3
J gene: TRBJ2-7

CDR3 protein: CASSLSASSGTFSYEQYF
CDR3 DNA: TGCGCCAGCAGCTTGTCGGCGTCTAGCGGGACTTTCTCCTACGAGCAGTACTTC
clone size: NA
D gene: TRBD2
V gene: TRBV5-1
J gene: TRBJ2-7

CDR3 protein: CASSPPQENIQYF
CDR3 DNA: TGTGCCAGCAGCCCACCCCAGGAAAACATTCAGTACTTC
clone size: NA
D gene: NA
V gene: TRBV5-4
J gene: TRBJ2-4

CDR3 protein: CASSLGPGDYGYTF
CDR3 DNA: TGTGCCAGCAGCCTAGGGCCCGGGGACTATGGCTACACCTTC
clone size: NA
D gene: NA
V gene: TRBV5-6
J gene: TRBJ1-2

CDR3 protein: CASSLWGTSQGTDTQYF
CDR3 DNA: TGTGCCAGCAGTTTATGGGGGACTAGCCAGGGCACAGATACGCAGTATTTT
clone size: NA
D gene: TRBD2
V gene: TRBV27
J gene: TRBJ2-3